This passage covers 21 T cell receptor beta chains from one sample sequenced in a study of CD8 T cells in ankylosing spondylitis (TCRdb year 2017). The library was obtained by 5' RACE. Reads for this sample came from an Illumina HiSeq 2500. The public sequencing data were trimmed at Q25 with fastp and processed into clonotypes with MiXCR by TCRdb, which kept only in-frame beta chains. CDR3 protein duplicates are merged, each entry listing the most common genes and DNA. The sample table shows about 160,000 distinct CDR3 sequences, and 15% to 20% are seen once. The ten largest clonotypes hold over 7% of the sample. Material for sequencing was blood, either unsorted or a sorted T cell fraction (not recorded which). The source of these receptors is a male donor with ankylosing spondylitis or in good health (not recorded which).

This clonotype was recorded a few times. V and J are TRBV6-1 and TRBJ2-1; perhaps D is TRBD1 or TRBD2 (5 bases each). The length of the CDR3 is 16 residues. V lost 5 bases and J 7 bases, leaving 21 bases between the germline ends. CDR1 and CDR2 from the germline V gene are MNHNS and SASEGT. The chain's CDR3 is CASSRRDRPGRNEQFF. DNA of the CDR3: TGTGCCAGCAGTCGACGGGACCGTCCTGGCAGGAATGAGCAGTTCTTC.

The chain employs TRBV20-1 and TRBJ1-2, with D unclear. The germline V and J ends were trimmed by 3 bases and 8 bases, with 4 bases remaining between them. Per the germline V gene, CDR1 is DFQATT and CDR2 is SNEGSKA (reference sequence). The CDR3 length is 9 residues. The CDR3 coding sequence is TGCAGTGCTAGTAAGGGCTACACCTTC. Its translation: CSASKGYTF.

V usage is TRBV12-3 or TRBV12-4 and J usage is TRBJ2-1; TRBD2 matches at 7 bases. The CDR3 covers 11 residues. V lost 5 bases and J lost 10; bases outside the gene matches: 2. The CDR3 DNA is TGTGCCAGCAGTATGGGGGGGGAGCAGTTCTTC. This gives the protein CASSMGGEQFF.

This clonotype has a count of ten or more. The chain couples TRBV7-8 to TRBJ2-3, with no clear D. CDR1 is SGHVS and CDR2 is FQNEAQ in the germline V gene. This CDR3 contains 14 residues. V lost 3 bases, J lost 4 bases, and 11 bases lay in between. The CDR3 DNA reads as TGTGCCAGCAGCTTGACCAGGCCCCCAGATACGCAGTATTTT. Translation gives CASSLTRPPDTQYF. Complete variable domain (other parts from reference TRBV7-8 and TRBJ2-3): GAGVSQSPRYKVAKRGQDVALRCDPISGHVSLFWYQQALGQGPEFLTYFQNEAQLDKSGLPSDRFFAERPEGSVSTLKIQRTQQEDSAVYLCASSLTRPPDTQYFGPGTRLTVL.

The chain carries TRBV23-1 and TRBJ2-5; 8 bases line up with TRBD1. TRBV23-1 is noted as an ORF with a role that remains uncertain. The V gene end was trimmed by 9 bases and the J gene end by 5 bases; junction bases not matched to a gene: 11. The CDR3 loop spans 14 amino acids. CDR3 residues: CASLPDRGQETQYF. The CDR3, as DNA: TGCGCCAGTCTACCAGACAGGGGTCAGGAGACCCAGTACTTC.

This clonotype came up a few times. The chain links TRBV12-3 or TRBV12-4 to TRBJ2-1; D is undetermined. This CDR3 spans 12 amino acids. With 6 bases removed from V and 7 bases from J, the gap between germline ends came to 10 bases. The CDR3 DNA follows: TGTGCCAGCAGATCGGTGGAGAATGAGCAGTTCTTC. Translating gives CASRSVENEQFF.

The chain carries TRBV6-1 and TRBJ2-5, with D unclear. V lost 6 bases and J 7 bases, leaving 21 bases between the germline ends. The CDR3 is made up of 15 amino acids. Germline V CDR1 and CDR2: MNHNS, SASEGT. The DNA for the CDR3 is TGTGCCAGCAGCCGTGGTGGTGGGGTGATGGGGACCCAGTACTTC. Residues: CASSRGGGVMGTQYF.

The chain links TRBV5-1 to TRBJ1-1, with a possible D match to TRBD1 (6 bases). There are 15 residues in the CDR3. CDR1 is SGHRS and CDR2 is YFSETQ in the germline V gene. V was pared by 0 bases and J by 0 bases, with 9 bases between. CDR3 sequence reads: CASSLDGQMNTEAFF. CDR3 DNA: TGCGCCAGCAGCTTGGATGGACAGATGAACACTGAAGCTTTCTTT.

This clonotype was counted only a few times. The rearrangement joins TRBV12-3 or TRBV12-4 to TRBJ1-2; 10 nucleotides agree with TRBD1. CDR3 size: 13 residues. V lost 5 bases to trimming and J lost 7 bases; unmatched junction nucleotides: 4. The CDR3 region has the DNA TGTGCCAGCAGTCCGGACAGGGGGGCTGGCTACACCTTC. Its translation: CASSPDRGAGYTF.

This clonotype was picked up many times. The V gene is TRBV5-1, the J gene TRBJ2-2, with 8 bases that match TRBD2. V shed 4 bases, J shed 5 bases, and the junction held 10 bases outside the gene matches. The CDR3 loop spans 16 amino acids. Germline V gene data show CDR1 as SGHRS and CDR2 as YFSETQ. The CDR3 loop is CASSPSLAGGTGELFF. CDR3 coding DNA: TGCGCCAGCAGCCCCTCTCTTGCGGGAGGAACCGGGGAGCTGTTTTTT.

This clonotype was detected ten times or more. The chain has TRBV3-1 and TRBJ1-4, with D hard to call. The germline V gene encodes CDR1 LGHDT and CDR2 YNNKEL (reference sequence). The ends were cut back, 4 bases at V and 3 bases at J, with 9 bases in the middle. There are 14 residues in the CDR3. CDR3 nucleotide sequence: TGTGCCAGCAGCCCCGGGTCAGCTAATGAAAAACTGTTTTTT. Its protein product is CASSPGSANEKLFF.

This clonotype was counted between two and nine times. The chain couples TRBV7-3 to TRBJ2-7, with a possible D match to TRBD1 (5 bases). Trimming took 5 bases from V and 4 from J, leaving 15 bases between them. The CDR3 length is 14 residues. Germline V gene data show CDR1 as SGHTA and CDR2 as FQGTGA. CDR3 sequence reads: CASSPYVGAYEQYF. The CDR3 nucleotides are TGTGCCAGCAGCCCTTATGTAGGGGCATACGAGCAGTACTTC.

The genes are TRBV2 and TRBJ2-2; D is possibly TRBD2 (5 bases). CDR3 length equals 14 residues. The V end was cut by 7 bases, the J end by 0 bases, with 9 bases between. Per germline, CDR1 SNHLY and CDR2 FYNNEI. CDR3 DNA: TGTGCCAGCACTGCGACTACGAACACCGGGGAGCTGTTTTTT. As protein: CASTATTNTGELFF. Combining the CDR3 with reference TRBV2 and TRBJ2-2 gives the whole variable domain EPEVTQTPSHQVTQMGQEVILRCVPISNHLYFYWYRQILGQKVEFLVSFYNNEISEKSEIFDDQFSVERPDGSNFTLKIRSTKLEDSAMYFCASTATTNTGELFFGEGSRLTVL.

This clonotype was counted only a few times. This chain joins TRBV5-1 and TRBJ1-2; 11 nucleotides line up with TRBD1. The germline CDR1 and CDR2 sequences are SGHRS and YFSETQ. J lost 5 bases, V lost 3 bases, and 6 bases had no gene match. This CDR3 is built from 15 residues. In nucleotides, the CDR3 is TGCGCCAGCAGCTCAGGACAGGGGGCGGCTTATGGCTACACCTTC. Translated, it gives CASSSGQGAAYGYTF.

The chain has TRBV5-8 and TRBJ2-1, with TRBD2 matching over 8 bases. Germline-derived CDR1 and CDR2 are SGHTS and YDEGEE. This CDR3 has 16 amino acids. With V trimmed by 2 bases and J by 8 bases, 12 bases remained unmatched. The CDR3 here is CASSFAGTRGAHEQFF. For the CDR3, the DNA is TGTGCCAGCAGCTTCGCCGGGACTAGAGGGGCCCATGAGCAGTTCTTC.

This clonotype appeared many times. The CDR3 spells CASRNTRGYNEQFF. Here the CDR3 DNA reads TGTGCCAGCAGAAACACCCGAGGTTACAATGAGCAGTTCTTC. The chain is built from TRBV11-2 and TRBJ2-1; D is ambiguous. Germline V gives CDR1 SGHAT, CDR2 FQNNGV. V gave up 6 bases and J gave up 4 bases, with 13 bases separating them. There are 14 residues in the CDR3.

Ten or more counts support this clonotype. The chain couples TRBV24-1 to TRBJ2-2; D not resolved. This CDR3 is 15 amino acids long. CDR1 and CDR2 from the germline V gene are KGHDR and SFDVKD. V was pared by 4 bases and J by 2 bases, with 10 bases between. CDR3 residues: CATSEPRKNTGELFF. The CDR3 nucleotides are TGTGCCACCAGTGAACCCAGGAAAAACACCGGGGAGCTGTTTTTT.

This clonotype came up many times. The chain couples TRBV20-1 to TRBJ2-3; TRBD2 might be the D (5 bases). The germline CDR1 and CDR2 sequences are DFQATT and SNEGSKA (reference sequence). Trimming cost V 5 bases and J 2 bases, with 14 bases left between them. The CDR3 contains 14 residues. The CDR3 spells CSAPGRRITDTQYF. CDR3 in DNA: TGCAGTGCTCCTGGGAGACGAATCACAGATACGCAGTATTTT.

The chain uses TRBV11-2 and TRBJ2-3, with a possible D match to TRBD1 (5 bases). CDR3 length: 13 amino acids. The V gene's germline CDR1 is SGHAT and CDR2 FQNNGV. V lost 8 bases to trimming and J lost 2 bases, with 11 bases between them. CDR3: CASVRTITDTQYF. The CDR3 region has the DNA TGTGCCAGCGTCCGGACAATCACAGATACGCAGTATTTT.

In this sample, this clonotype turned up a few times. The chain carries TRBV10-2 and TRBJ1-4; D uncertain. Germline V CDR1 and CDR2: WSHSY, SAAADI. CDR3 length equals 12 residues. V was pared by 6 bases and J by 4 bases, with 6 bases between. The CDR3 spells CASRDVNEKLFF. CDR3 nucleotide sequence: TGCGCCAGCAGAGACGTTAATGAAAAACTGTTTTTT.

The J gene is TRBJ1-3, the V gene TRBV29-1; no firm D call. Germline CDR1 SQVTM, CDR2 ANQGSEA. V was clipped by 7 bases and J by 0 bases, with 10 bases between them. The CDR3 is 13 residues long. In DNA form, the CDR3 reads TGCAGCGCCCGGAGACGCTCTGGAAACACCATATATTTT. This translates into CSARRRSGNTIYF.